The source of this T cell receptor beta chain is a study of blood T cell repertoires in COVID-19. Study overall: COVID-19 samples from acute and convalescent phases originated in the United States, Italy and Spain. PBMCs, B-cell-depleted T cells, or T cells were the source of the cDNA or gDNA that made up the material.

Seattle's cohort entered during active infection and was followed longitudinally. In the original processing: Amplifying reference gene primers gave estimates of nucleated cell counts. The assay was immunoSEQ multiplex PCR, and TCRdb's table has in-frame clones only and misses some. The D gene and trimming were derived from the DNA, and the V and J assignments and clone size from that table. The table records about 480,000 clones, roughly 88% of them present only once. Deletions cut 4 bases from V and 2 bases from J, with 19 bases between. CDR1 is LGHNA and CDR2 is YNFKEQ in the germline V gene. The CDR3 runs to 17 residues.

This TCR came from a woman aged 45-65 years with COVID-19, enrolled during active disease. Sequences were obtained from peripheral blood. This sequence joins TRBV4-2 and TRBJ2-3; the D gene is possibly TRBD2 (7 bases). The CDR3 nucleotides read TGTGCCAGCAGCCCCAACGGGGGGCAGGCAATCACAGATACGCAGTATTTT. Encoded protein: CASSPNGGQAITDTQYF.